What follows are 26 T cell receptor beta chains derived from one specimen sequenced in a study of T cell changes during pregnancy in multiple sclerosis. The assay was immunoSEQ multiplex PCR, and TCRdb's table has in-frame clones only and misses some. The sample records more than 50,000 clones, over 85% being singletons. The starting material was peripheral blood, obtained in the first trimester of pregnancy. These receptors were obtained from a female donor in good health, enrolled as a control in a pregnancy study.

V gene TRBV19 combines with J gene TRBJ1-5; D not certain. Trimming shortened V by 2 bases and J by 1 base, and 15 bases separated the two germline ends. The CDR3 covers 17 residues. Germline lookup yields CDR1 LNHDA and CDR2 SQIVND (reference sequence). The CDR3: CASSISGGSRSNQPQHF. The CDR3 DNA reads TGTGCCAGTAGTATATCGGGAGGGTCAAGGAGCAATCAGCCCCAGCATTTT. Full variable domain (outside the CDR3, taken from reference TRBV19 and TRBJ1-5): DGGITQSPKYLFRKEGQNVTLSCEQNLNHDAMYWYRQDPGQGLRLIYYSQIVNDFQKGDIAEGYSVSREKKESFPLTVTSAQKNPTAFYLCASSISGGSRSNQPQHFGDGTRLSIL.

The genes are TRBV11-2 and TRBJ1-2, with D perhaps matching TRBD1 (5 bases). Germline CDR1 and CDR2: SGHAT and FQNNGV. This CDR3 is built from 16 residues. The V end was cut by 4 bases, the J end by 4 bases, with 19 bases between. The CDR3 DNA sequence: TGTGCCAGCAGCTCCCCGGTATACAGGAACTCCTATGGCTACACCTTC. This gives the protein CASSSPVYRNSYGYTF.

The V call is TRBV5-1, the J call TRBJ2-7; 7 bases agree with TRBD1. The junction had 6 bases not matched to a gene; V was cut back by 3 bases and J by 3 bases. The germline V gene has CDR1 SGHRS and CDR2 YFSETQ. This CDR3 contains 14 residues. The CDR3 DNA reads as TGCGCCAGCAGCTCCTCCGGACAGGTCTACGAGCAGTACTTC. Its translation is CASSSSGQVYEQYF.

The V and J genes are TRBV19 and TRBJ2-7, with D perhaps TRBD1 (6 bases). V dropped 5 bases and J dropped 2 bases, with 13 bases sitting between them. This CDR3 has 14 residues. Germline values: CDR1 LNHDA, CDR2 SQIVND (reference sequence). CDR3 bases: TGTGCCAGTAGTTTTACGACAGGAGCCTACGAGCAGTACTTC. It codes for CASSFTTGAYEQYF.

This rearrangement joins TRBV18 to TRBJ2-1; a possible D gene is TRBD1 (6 bases). The CDR3 contains 14 residues. Trimming stripped 4 bases from V and 6 bases from J, with 13 bases between. Germline V gene lookup returns CDR1 KGHSH and CDR2 LQKENI. In DNA, the CDR3 is TGTGCCAGCTCACAACAGGGCCCTAGCAATGAGCAGTTCTTC. It codes for CASSQQGPSNEQFF.

The chain has TRBV6-1 and TRBJ2-7; 7 nucleotides line up with TRBD2. This CDR3 spans 16 amino acids. Germline-derived CDR1 and CDR2 are MNHNS and SASEGT. Germline trimming cut 2 bases from V and 1 base from J; bases unmatched to any gene: 8. CDR3: CASSEWGGDLSYEQYF. The CDR3 bases are TGTGCCAGCAGTGAATGGGGGGGGGACCTTTCCTACGAGCAGTACTTC.

The genes are TRBV4-3 and TRBJ2-2; TRBD2 matches at 10 bases. The CDR3 runs 16 residues. In germline, CDR1 is LGHNA, CDR2 YSLEER. V lost 3 bases, J lost 6 bases, and 7 bases stayed unmatched. The CDR3 sequence: CASSQGASGSPGELFF. Here the CDR3 DNA reads TGCGCCAGCAGCCAGGGCGCTAGCGGGAGTCCCGGGGAGCTGTTTTTT.

The chain uses TRBV7-9 and TRBJ1-4, with TRBD1 identical over 7 bases. V gave up 5 bases and J gave up 7 bases; unmatched junction bases: 10. The CDR3 is 15 residues long. Germline V gene data show CDR1 as SEHNR and CDR2 as FQNEAQ (reference sequence). CDR3 amino acids: CASSPGQAEGEKLFF. The CDR3 bases are TGTGCCAGCAGCCCCGGACAGGCGGAGGGTGAAAAACTGTTTTTT.

This clone was picked up a small number of times. The chain links TRBV14 to TRBJ2-7, with a possible D match to TRBD2 (5 bases). There are 14 residues in the CDR3. Trimming removed 5 bases at V and 5 bases at J, with 16 bases between. Looked up from germline, CDR1 is SGHDN and CDR2 is FVKESK. The CDR3 DNA sequence: TGTGCCAGCAGCGCAGCAACCGCCGGGGACGAGCAGTACTTC. Encoded protein: CASSAATAGDEQYF.

The gene calls are TRBV5-1 and TRBJ1-1; 9 positions match TRBD1. Trimming removed 2 bases from V and 0 bases from J; junction bases left unmatched: 2. Germline loops: CDR1 SGHRS, CDR2 YFSETQ. This CDR3 has 15 residues. The CDR3 reads CASSFGTGMNTEAFF. As DNA, the CDR3 is TGCGCCAGCAGCTTTGGGACAGGGATGAACACTGAAGCTTTCTTT.

The chain combines TRBV7-8 with TRBJ2-5; 7 bases agree with TRBD2. The CDR3 is 14 residues long. After removal of 5 bases from V and 2 bases from J, the junction contained 5 bases not matched to a gene. Germline V CDR1 and CDR2: SGHVS, FQNEAQ. The CDR3 is CASSRGTTQETQYF. CDR3 coding DNA: TGTGCCAGCAGCCGAGGGACTACACAAGAGACCCAGTACTTC.

CDR3 protein: CASSPLAQETQYF. The CDR3 coding sequence is TGTGCCAGCAGTCCGCTAGCACAAGAGACCCAGTACTTC. The rearrangement links TRBV7-8 to TRBJ2-5; D might be TRBD2 (5 bases). The germline gives CDR1 SGHVS, CDR2 FQNEAQ. The germline V and J ends were trimmed by 6 bases and 2 bases, with 10 bases remaining between them. The length of the CDR3 is 13 residues.

The chain carries TRBV5-4 and TRBJ2-7; 7 bases are a match to TRBD2. In germline, CDR1 is SGHNT, CDR2 YYREEE (reference sequence). The ends lost 0 bases at V and 6 bases at J; junction bases unmatched: 15. This CDR3 spans 17 amino acids. CDR3 nucleotides: TGTGCCAGCAGCTTGGTCGGAGCGCGGGAGAAGGATGGCGAGCAGTACTTC. Encoded protein: CASSLVGAREKDGEQYF.

The gene calls are TRBV28 and TRBJ2-3; TRBD2 is a possible D gene (6 bases). This CDR3 spans 15 amino acids. Trimming stripped 6 bases from V and 1 base from J, with 14 bases between. In germline, CDR1 is MDHEN, CDR2 SYDVKM. The CDR3 DNA sequence: TGTGCCAGCAGGCCCCCCAGCGGGCGCACAGATACGCAGTATTTT. Its protein product is CASRPPSGRTDTQYF. The variable domain in full, completed from reference TRBV28 and TRBJ2-3, reads DVKVTQSSRYLVKRTGEKVFLECVQDMDHENMFWYRQDPGLGLRLIYFSYDVKMKEKGDIPEGYSVSREKKERFSLILESASTNQTSMYLCASRPPSGRTDTQYFGPGTRLTVL.

The CDR3 loop is CASSRTRGDEKLFF. The CDR3 DNA reads as TGTGCCAGCAGCCGAACCAGGGGTGATGAAAAACTGTTTTTT. The chain combines TRBV2 with TRBJ1-4, with TRBD1 as a possible D gene (6 bases). The CDR3 is 14 amino acids. CDR1 SNHLY and CDR2 FYNNEI come from the germline V gene. V shed 6 bases and J shed 6 bases, with 14 bases lying between them.

The chain carries TRBV29-1 and TRBJ2-5; TRBD2 might be the D (5 bases). There are 12 residues in the CDR3. CDR1 and CDR2 from the germline V gene are SQVTM and ANQGSEA. The V and J ends lost 1 base and 5 bases respectively, with 8 bases between them. CDR3 nucleotide sequence: TGCAGCGTTGAAGGGGTAGCGGAGACCCAGTACTTC. Its protein is CSVEGVAETQYF.

The chain couples TRBV7-2 to TRBJ2-4, with 14 bases matching TRBD2. The CDR3 loop spans 16 amino acids. The ends lost 1 base at V and 8 bases at J; junction bases unmatched: 4. The germline gives CDR1 SGHTA, CDR2 FQGNSA. The CDR3 loop reads CASSLVGTSGRDIQYF. CDR3 nucleotide sequence: TGTGCCAGCAGCTTAGTTGGGACTAGCGGGAGAGACATTCAGTACTTC.

The V and J genes are TRBV5-1 and TRBJ2-7; maybe TRBD1 (5 bases). The ends were cut back, 4 bases at V and 0 bases at J, with 11 bases in the middle. Germline lookup yields CDR1 SGHRS and CDR2 YFSETQ. This CDR3 has 14 residues. The CDR3: CASSPDTNSYEQYF. The CDR3, as DNA: TGCGCCAGCAGCCCGGACACAAACTCCTACGAGCAGTACTTC.

The chain carries TRBV5-6 and TRBJ1-4; 7 nucleotides line up with TRBD1. With 0 bases clipped from V and 5 bases from J, the junction kept 13 bases outside the gene matches. This CDR3 has 18 residues. The V gene's germline CDR1 is SGHDT and CDR2 YYEEEE. The CDR3 DNA sequence: TGTGCCAGCAGCTTGGCGGGGTCGTCCGGGACAGCCAATGAAAAACTGTTTTTT. It encodes CASSLAGSSGTANEKLFF.

V gene TRBV2 combines with J gene TRBJ1-4; no clear D gene. Germline CDR1 is SNHLY and CDR2 is FYNNEI. Trimming took off 6 bases at V and 8 bases at J, with 7 bases between the two ends. The CDR3 is 11 amino acids. The CDR3 bases are TGTGCCAGCAGGGTAGCAGAAAAACTGTTTTTT. It translates to CASRVAEKLFF.

The V gene is TRBV5-1, the J gene TRBJ1-3, with D possibly being TRBD1 (6 bases). V lost 0 bases and J 0 bases, leaving 7 bases between the germline ends. The CDR3 has 15 amino acids. Germline loops: CDR1 SGHRS, CDR2 YFSETQ. CDR3 nucleotides: TGCGCCAGCAGCTTGGGACAGGCCTCTGGAAACACCATATATTTT. Amino acids: CASSLGQASGNTIYF.

The chain links TRBV4-1 to TRBJ2-7, with D maybe TRBD2 (5 bases). V lost 4 bases, J lost 2 bases, and 15 bases lay in between. This CDR3 contains 15 residues. Germline lookup yields CDR1 MGHRA and CDR2 YSYEKL. The chain's CDR3 is CASSPARGSTYEQYF. The CDR3 nucleotides are TGCGCCAGCAGCCCCGCCCGGGGTTCGACCTACGAGCAGTACTTC.

The V and J genes are TRBV5-1 and TRBJ2-1, with TRBD2 matching 10 bases. CDR1 and CDR2 from the germline V gene are SGHRS and YFSETQ. The CDR3 loop spans 15 amino acids. V lost 4 bases and J lost 5; bases outside the gene matches: 6. In nucleotides, the CDR3 is TGCGCCAGCAGCCCACTAGCGGGGAAAGACAATGAGCAGTTCTTC. This sequence encodes CASSPLAGKDNEQFF.

V is TRBV6-1 and J is TRBJ1-2, with D hard to call. Germline V gene data show CDR1 as MNHNS and CDR2 as SASEGT. This CDR3 is built from 15 residues. Trimming took off 1 base at V and 3 bases at J, with 12 bases between the two ends. CDR3 sequence: CASSEVSGPHYGYTF. The CDR3 region has the DNA TGTGCCAGCAGTGAAGTATCAGGTCCCCACTATGGCTACACCTTC.

The chain joins TRBV6-6 to TRBJ2-3; 12 bases are shared with TRBD2. The CDR3 totals 15 residues. V lost 5 bases and J lost 7; bases outside the gene matches: 7. The germline V gene encodes CDR1 MNHNY and CDR2 SVGAGI (reference sequence). CDR3 loop: CASSRETSGGNTQYF. The CDR3 nucleotides read TGTGCCAGCAGTCGAGAGACTAGCGGGGGCAATACGCAGTATTTT.

The CDR3 is CASSLGGGAGYTF. The CDR3 bases are TGTGCCAGCAGCTTAGGTGGCGGGGCCGGCTACACCTTC. The chain couples TRBV7-9 to TRBJ1-2; TRBD1 is a possible D gene (5 bases). The CDR3 runs 13 residues. V dropped 1 base and J dropped 8 bases, with 11 bases sitting between them. Germline assignment: CDR1 SEHNR and CDR2 FQNEAQ (reference sequence).